This T cell receptor (beta chain) emerged from a study of T cells and Merkel cell carcinoma outcomes (dated by TCRdb to 2019 to 2021). General notes on the study: In patients with Merkel cell carcinoma, researchers looked at whether the T-cell repertoire of the tumor, along with T-cell density, could predict clinical outcome.

The samples were taken from patients with Merkel cell carcinoma. Regarding this clone: Its antigen is currently not known. Per-nucleotide qualities are absent, and no much larger clonotype sits a single base away.

What the authors observed across the whole study: According to the report, clinical outcomes in Merkel cell carcinoma patients could be predicted using T-cell density together with features of the T-cell repertoire.

To prepare the library, the immunoSEQ multiplex PCR assay was applied. TCRdb provides this immuneACCESS table in a form limited to in-frame rearrangements. Some clones are lacking; in checked studies, under half of them reflect an unresolved V gene, and why the rest are absent is not known. The table for this sample lists about 2,000 clones; about nine tenths of them were counted only once. Approximately 1.9% of the sample comes from the top ten. The material sequenced was tumor tissue from Merkel cell carcinoma. This sequence originates from a human donor with Merkel cell carcinoma.

The CDR3 protein sequence reads: CASSLPGEISEQFF. The nucleotide sequence is TGTGCCAGCAGCTTGCCGGGGGAGATCAGTGAGCAGTTCTTC. The rearranged segments are TRBV5-6 and TRBJ2-1; 6 matching bases give a weak D call of TRBD2. V drops 1 base and J drops 9 bases, leaving 14 bases in between. The CDR3 starts with the cysteine, ends with the phenylalanine, and has 14 residues. This entry keeps only the CDR3 DNA: 42 bases, framed from base 1. Taken from the germline V gene, the CDR1 and CDR2 loops are SGHDT and YYEEEE.